The 9 T cell receptor beta chains below all came from one sample that was sequenced in a study of T cells in Graves' hyperthyroidism and ophthalmopathy. The source material, RNA transcripts, was used to amplify TCR beta CDR3 regions. Using the HTBI primer set, a first-round RT-PCR was run on the TCR CDR3. TCRdb used MiXCR to reprocess the multiplex PCR reads, holding one entry per CDR3 protein. The data show some 720,000 distinct CDR3 sequences, about 15% seen once. Sequences were obtained from blood. These receptor sequences come from a man aged 18 to 29 with Graves' hyperthyroidism.

Many counts were recorded for this clonotype. The rearrangement uses TRBV11-3 and TRBJ2-7; D is possibly TRBD2 (5 bases). Looked up from germline, CDR1 is SGHNT and CDR2 is YENEEA. With 0 bases removed from V and 3 bases from J, the gap between germline ends came to 9 bases. This CDR3 has 14 amino acids. The CDR3 bases are TGTGCCAGCAGCTTAGAGGAGGCACGCTACGAGCAGTACTTC. It encodes CASSLEEARYEQYF.

This clonotype was picked up many times. The rearrangement joins TRBV13 to TRBJ1-2; the D is unclear. Germline V lookup: CDR1 PRHDT, CDR2 FYEKMQ (reference sequence). The V gene lost 0 bases and the J gene lost 7 bases, with 12 bases spanning the gap. The CDR3 has 14 residues. CDR3 residues: CASSLGQALVGYTF. The CDR3, as DNA: TGTGCCAGCAGCTTAGGGCAGGCCCTCGTTGGCTACACCTTC.

The table lists this clonotype with many counts. CDR3 DNA: TGTGCCAGCAGCCCAGAGGGCGGAACTAGCAATCAGCCCCAGCATTTT. Encoded protein: CASSPEGGTSNQPQHF. The chain combines TRBV12-3 or TRBV12-4 with TRBJ1-5; no definite D call. Between the trimmed V and J ends, which lost 6 bases and 0 bases, there was a span of 15 bases. This CDR3 has 16 amino acids.

With respect to this clonotype: The final CDR3 position lacks the conserved phenylalanine or tryptophan, pointing to a likely read error. The chain's CDR3 is CASRSDRGAGELFL. CDR3 DNA: TGTGCCAGCAGATCCGACAGGGGTGCCGGGGAGCTGTTTCTT. The chain carries TRBV6-1 and TRBJ2-2; TRBD1 agrees at 8 bases. This CDR3 comprises 14 residues. V was clipped by 6 bases and J by 6 bases; unmatched bases: 6. The germline V gene has CDR1 MNHNS and CDR2 SASEGT.

In its sample, this clonotype was seen many times. The chain uses TRBV13 and TRBJ2-1; 12 bases map to TRBD2. The germline V gene has CDR1 PRHDT and CDR2 FYEKMQ (reference sequence). Unmatched junction bases numbered 20, after V lost 5 bases and J lost 9 bases. The CDR3 has 19 amino acids. DNA for the CDR3: TGTGCCAGCAGCCCCCCCGGGGGGCTAGCGGGAGGGCCCGCGGGTGAGCAGTTCTTC. Protein: CASSPPGGLAGGPAGEQFF.

This clonotype was observed a few times. The rearrangement links TRBV11-2 to TRBJ2-3; 7 bases map to TRBD1. This CDR3 is 16 amino acids long. CDR1 SGHAT and CDR2 FQNNGV come from the germline V gene. Losses at the gene ends were 2 bases for V and 6 bases for J; bases not matched to a gene: 11. CDR3 nucleotides: TGTGCCAGCAGCTTAAGGGAACAGGGGATAATGGATACGCAGTATTTT. It codes for CASSLREQGIMDTQYF.

The gene calls are TRBV20-1 and TRBJ1-1; D might be TRBD1 (5 bases). This CDR3 is 15 amino acids long. Trimming cost V 6 bases and J 2 bases, with 19 bases left between them. CDR1 DFQATT and CDR2 SNEGSKA come from the germline V gene (reference sequence). The CDR3, as DNA: TGCAGTGCCGACGATTTGGGGGGAGTAAACACTGAAGCTTTCTTT. As protein: CSADDLGGVNTEAFF.

This clonotype was counted ten times or more. The CDR3 nucleotides read TGTGCCAGCACACGGAGCTGGAATCAGCCCCAGCATTTT. It yields the protein CASTRSWNQPQHF. The chain carries TRBV12-3 or TRBV12-4 and TRBJ1-5; D is ambiguous. V lost 7 bases to trimming and J lost 4 bases, with 11 bases between them. The CDR3 totals 13 residues.

The table lists this clonotype with a few counts. The gene calls are TRBV29-1 and TRBJ2-7; 9 nucleotides match TRBD1. V shed 7 bases, J shed 3 bases, and the junction held 10 bases outside the gene matches. Germline assignment: CDR1 SQVTM and CDR2 ANQGSEA. The CDR3 consists of 14 residues. The CDR3 loop reads CSAIGTGRGYEQYF. The CDR3 DNA is TGCAGCGCGATAGGGACAGGGAGAGGCTACGAGCAGTACTTC.